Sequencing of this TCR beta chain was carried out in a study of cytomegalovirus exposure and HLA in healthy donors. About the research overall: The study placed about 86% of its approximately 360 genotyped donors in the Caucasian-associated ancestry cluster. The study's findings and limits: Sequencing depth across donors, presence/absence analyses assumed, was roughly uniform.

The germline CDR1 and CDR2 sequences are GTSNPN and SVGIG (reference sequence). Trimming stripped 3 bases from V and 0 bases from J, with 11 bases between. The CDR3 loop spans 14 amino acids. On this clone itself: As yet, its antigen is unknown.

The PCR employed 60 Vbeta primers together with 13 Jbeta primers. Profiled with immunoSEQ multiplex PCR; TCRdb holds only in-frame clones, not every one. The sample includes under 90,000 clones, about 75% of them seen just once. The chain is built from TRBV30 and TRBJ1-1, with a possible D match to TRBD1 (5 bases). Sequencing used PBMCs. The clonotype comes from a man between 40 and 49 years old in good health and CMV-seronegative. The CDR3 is CAWSITGLNTEAFF. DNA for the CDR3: TGTGCCTGGAGCATTACAGGATTGAACACTGAAGCTTTCTTT.